The 32 T cell receptor beta chains below all came from one sample that was sequenced in a study of T cells in Graves' hyperthyroidism and ophthalmopathy. The TCR beta CDR3 regions underwent amplification using RNA transcripts as the source. Primed by the HTBI set, a first-round RT-PCR was run on the TCR CDR3. TCRdb analysed the multiplex PCR reads with MiXCR anew, one entry per CDR3 protein. Among roughly 250,000 distinct CDR3 sequences, approximately 16% were seen once, and the ten largest hold around 30%. Source material: blood. Receptor source: a woman aged 18-30 years with Graves' ophthalmopathy.

The rearrangement links TRBV5-1 to TRBJ2-5; TRBD1 agrees at 9 bases. V shed 5 bases, J shed 5 bases, and the junction held 7 bases outside the gene matches. The CDR3 length is 14 residues. Germline V gene data show CDR1 as SGHRS and CDR2 as YFSETQ. CDR3 in DNA: TGCGCCAGCAGTCGGGACAGGGTTGGGGAGACCCAGTACTTC. Its translation is CASSRDRVGETQYF.

On this clonotype itself: Given a much more abundant clone one base away, this may be a read error. The chain has TRBV28 and TRBJ2-1; D possibly corresponds to TRBD1 (5 bases). Matching the DNA end better, TRBJ2-7 makes the J call doubtful. Per the germline V gene, CDR1 is MDHEN and CDR2 is SYDVKM. The CDR3 has 13 residues. DNA of the CDR3: TGTGCCAGCAGTCCTCGGAAGGACAATGAGCAGTACTTC. Protein: CASSPRKDNEQYF.

This clonotype was seen many times. The chain is built from TRBV6-2 or TRBV6-3 and TRBJ1-2, with D unclear. The CDR3 runs 13 residues. Germline CDR1 and CDR2: MNHEY and SVGEGT. V shed 2 bases and J shed 1 base, with 5 bases lying between them. CDR3 sequence (DNA): TGTGCCAGCAGTTACAGGGTTAACTATGGCTACACCTTC. Its translation: CASSYRVNYGYTF.

This clonotype was recorded many times. The chain joins TRBV7-9 to TRBJ1-4; D unresolved. Germline CDR1 is SEHNR and CDR2 is FQNEAQ (reference sequence). The CDR3 is 15 amino acids. The V gene lost 1 base and the J gene lost 0 bases, with 6 bases spanning the gap. The CDR3 DNA reads as TGTGCCAGCAGCTTAGGAGGGTCAACTAATGAAAAACTGTTTTTT. Translation gives CASSLGGSTNEKLFF.

This clonotype was seen many times. This sequence joins TRBV28 and TRBJ2-3; D tentatively reads TRBD1 or TRBD2 (5 bases each). Germline V gives CDR1 MDHEN, CDR2 SYDVKM. V shed 3 bases and J shed 0 bases, with 13 bases lying between them. CDR3 size: 16 residues. In DNA form, the CDR3 reads TGTGCCAGCAGTTTCCAGGGAGACACTAGCACAGATACGCAGTATTTT. Translating gives CASSFQGDTSTDTQYF.

This clonotype showed up many times. The rearrangement links TRBV29-1 to TRBJ2-2; TRBD2 matches 10 bases. The V gene end was trimmed by 5 bases and the J gene end by 5 bases; junction bases not matched to a gene: 8. The germline V gene encodes CDR1 SQVTM and CDR2 ANQGSEA. The CDR3 length is 15 residues. DNA of the CDR3: TGCAGCGTTCGGAATAGCGGGAGGCGAACCGGGGAGCTGTTTTTT. Amino acid sequence: CSVRNSGRRTGELFF.

This clonotype showed up many times. A read error is possible here, since a much larger clone lies one base away. The chain couples TRBV12-3 or TRBV12-4 to TRBJ1-2; D gene uncertain. The V gene lost 2 bases and the J gene lost 4 bases, with 5 bases spanning the gap. The CDR3 consists of 12 residues. This CDR3 reads CASSLWTYGYTF. In DNA form, the CDR3 reads TGTGCCAGCAGTTTATGGACCTATGGCTACACCTTC.

V and J are TRBV19 and TRBJ1-5; 8 bases align to TRBD1. The CDR3 is made up of 15 amino acids. CDR1 LNHDA and CDR2 SQIVND come from the germline V gene (reference sequence). V trimming: 10 bases; J trimming: 0 bases; junction bases outside the gene matches: 8. For the CDR3, the DNA is TGTGCCACGCAGGGGGCAAGGATTAGCAATCAGCCCCAGCATTTT. Amino acids: CATQGARISNQPQHF.

Many counts were recorded for this clonotype. The chain uses TRBV10-3 and TRBJ2-1, with D possibly matching TRBD1 (5 bases). The CDR3 contains 15 residues. V shed 5 bases and J shed 0 bases, with 11 bases lying between them. Germline assignment: CDR1 ENHRY and CDR2 SYGVKD. CDR3 amino acids: CAISPGPSSYNEQFF. The CDR3 DNA reads as TGTGCCATCAGTCCAGGGCCTAGCTCCTACAATGAGCAGTTCTTC.

At least ten counts were recorded for this clonotype. The genes are TRBV6-2 or TRBV6-3 and TRBJ2-1; 7 nucleotides agree with TRBD2. Germline V gives CDR1 MNHEY, CDR2 SVGEGT. The V gene end was trimmed by 10 bases and the J gene end by 1 base; junction bases not matched to a gene: 4. The CDR3 is made up of 13 amino acids. CDR3 DNA sequence: TGTGCCACCGAAGCGGGATCCTACAATGAGCAGTTCTTC. Translated: CATEAGSYNEQFF.

This clonotype was picked up many times. The chain is built from TRBV29-1 and TRBJ1-2; D possibly corresponds to TRBD1 (5 bases). V was shortened by 2 bases and J by 4 bases, with 11 bases between the two germline ends. The CDR3 runs 13 residues. Germline CDR1 is SQVTM and CDR2 is ANQGSEA. This chain's CDR3 is CSVETGQGYGYTF. The CDR3 DNA is TGCAGCGTTGAAACGGGGCAGGGCTATGGCTACACCTTC.

This rearrangement joins TRBV13 to TRBJ2-7, with D maybe TRBD1 (6 bases). Germline assignment: CDR1 PRHDT and CDR2 FYEKMQ (reference sequence). V was cut by 4 bases and J by 0 bases, with 13 bases left in between. CDR3 length: 15 amino acids. The CDR3 coding sequence is TGTGCCAGCAGCTCGCCGGGACACGCCTCCTACGAGCAGTACTTC. It codes for CASSSPGHASYEQYF. Full variable domain (missing parts from reference TRBV13 and TRBJ2-7): AAGVIQSPRHLIKEKRETATLKCYPIPRHDTVYWYQQGPGQDPQFLISFYEKMQSDKGSIPDRFSAQQFSDYHSELNMSSLELGDSALYFCASSSPGHASYEQYFGPGTRLTVT.

At least ten counts were recorded for this clonotype. The rearrangement uses TRBV12-3 or TRBV12-4 and TRBJ2-7; maybe TRBD2 (6 bases). The CDR3 is 14 amino acids. V gave up 3 bases and J gave up 3 bases, with 12 bases separating them. CDR3 nucleotides: TGTGCCAGCAGTTTTGGACCGGGGGACTACGAGCAGTACTTC. Residues: CASSFGPGDYEQYF.

At least ten counts were recorded for this clonotype. This chain connects TRBV20-1 to TRBJ1-1; a possible D gene is TRBD1 (5 bases). CDR3 size: 15 residues. Germline V lookup: CDR1 DFQATT, CDR2 SNEGSKA (reference sequence). V dropped 4 bases and J dropped 3 bases, with 18 bases sitting between them. The CDR3 is CSANKKRGWDTEAFF. Written as DNA, the CDR3 is TGCAGTGCTAATAAAAAGAGGGGCTGGGACACTGAAGCTTTCTTT.

This clonotype was observed at least ten times. The rearrangement joins TRBV28 to TRBJ1-2; 11 positions agree with TRBD1. The V gene end was trimmed by 5 bases and the J gene end by 4 bases; junction bases not matched to a gene: 6. CDR3 length: 15 amino acids. Per germline, CDR1 MDHEN and CDR2 SYDVKM. For the CDR3, the DNA is TGTGCCAGCAGTACGGGGACAGGGGGTGTCTATGGCTACACCTTC. Its protein product is CASSTGTGGVYGYTF.

This clonotype occurred many times. The V and J genes are TRBV27 and TRBJ1-5; D unclear. The V end was cut by 6 bases, the J end by 3 bases, with 9 bases between. CDR3 length: 13 amino acids. Germline assignment: CDR1 MNHEY and CDR2 SMNVEV (reference sequence). The CDR3 DNA is TGTGCCAGCAGAAATGGCGACAATCAGCCCCAGCATTTT. Its translation: CASRNGDNQPQHF.

V and J are TRBV4-2 and TRBJ2-7, with 8 bases identical to TRBD1. This CDR3 has 17 amino acids. Germline V gene data show CDR1 as LGHNA and CDR2 as YNFKEQ. With V trimmed by 3 bases and J by 3 bases, 13 bases remained unmatched. CDR3 bases: TGTGCCAGCAGCCAGGGACAGGCTGACCCTTACTTCTACGAGCAGTACTTC. This sequence encodes CASSQGQADPYFYEQYF.

A word on this clonotype: Just one base apart from a much larger clone, this may be a read error. The gene calls are TRBV3-1 and TRBJ2-7, with D possibly being TRBD1 or TRBD2 (5 bases each). The CDR3 consists of 18 residues. Germline assignment: CDR1 LGHDT and CDR2 YNNKEL (reference sequence). V dropped 2 bases and J dropped 2 bases, with 22 bases sitting between them. The CDR3 loop is CASSQWGSRSRLPYEQYF. CDR3 in DNA: TGTGCCAGCAGCCAATGGGGGTCGAGAAGTAGGCTCCCCTACGAGCAGTACTTC.

In this sample, this clonotype turned up many times. The chain recombines TRBV6-1 with TRBJ1-5; D perhaps matches TRBD1 (5 bases). CDR3 length equals 13 residues. Germline V gene data show CDR1 as MNHNS and CDR2 as SASEGT. The ends were cut back, 7 bases at V and 7 bases at J, with 14 bases in the middle. Written as DNA, the CDR3 is TGTGCCAGCACAACATCCCAGGGACAGCCCCAGCATTTT. This encodes CASTTSQGQPQHF.

The chain's CDR3 is CASSRGRGGSTDTQYF. The CDR3 bases are TGTGCCAGCAGCCGGGGACGCGGGGGGTCCACAGATACGCAGTATTTT. The rearrangement links TRBV11-2 to TRBJ2-3; 8 positions match TRBD2. Germline assignment: CDR1 SGHAT and CDR2 FQNNGV. V lost 5 bases, J lost 2 bases, and 9 bases stayed unmatched. This CDR3 is 16 amino acids long.

The chain has TRBV6-1 and TRBJ1-5; TRBD1 matches 10 bases. Germline loops: CDR1 MNHNS, CDR2 SASEGT. V dropped 5 bases and J dropped 7; count of bases not matched to a gene: 11. The CDR3 runs 16 residues. The CDR3 sequence is CASSKWTGGSRQPQHF. CDR3 bases: TGTGCCAGCAGTAAGTGGACAGGGGGAAGTCGGCAGCCCCAGCATTTT.

This clonotype was observed many times. V is TRBV4-1 and J is TRBJ2-2; 7 bases map to TRBD2. Germline-derived CDR1 and CDR2 are MGHRA and YSYEKL. The CDR3 length is 16 residues. Trimming took 3 bases from V and 4 from J; bases not matched to a gene: 8. CDR3 amino acids: CASSHGRGGFTGELFF. The CDR3 DNA reads TGCGCCAGCAGCCACGGACGGGGAGGGTTCACCGGGGAGCTGTTTTTT.

Ten or more counts support this clonotype. V usage is TRBV20-1 and J usage is TRBJ2-3, with TRBD2 identical over 8 bases. Per germline, CDR1 DFQATT and CDR2 SNEGSKA (reference sequence). This CDR3 region has 14 residues. J was trimmed by 3 bases and V by 3 bases; bases with no gene match: 5. Written as DNA, the CDR3 is TGCAGTGCTAGTCCGGTAGCGGGGACAGATACGCAGTATTTT. Translated: CSASPVAGTDTQYF.

This clonotype was recorded at least ten times. This chain connects TRBV5-6 to TRBJ2-5; 11 bases map to TRBD1. V shed 3 bases and J 9 bases; nucleotides not matched to a gene: 13. Germline V CDR1 and CDR2: SGHDT, YYEEEE. The CDR3 spans 16 residues. CDR3 bases: TGTGCCAGCAGCTCGGGGGGACAGGGGGATAATTCTGCCCAGTACTTC. It translates to CASSSGGQGDNSAQYF.

This clonotype occurred many times. The chain is built from TRBV12-3 or TRBV12-4 and TRBJ1-5; D gene unclear. The CDR3 consists of 16 residues. Trimming removed 3 bases at V and 0 bases at J, with 12 bases between. Written as DNA, the CDR3 is TGTGCCAGCAGTTTCGGGTCAGGAAATAGCAATCAGCCCCAGCATTTT. It codes for CASSFGSGNSNQPQHF.

Ten or more counts support this clonotype. This chain joins TRBV7-9 and TRBJ1-2; 10 bases are a match to TRBD1. The CDR3 extends over 16 amino acids. Germline assignment: CDR1 SEHNR and CDR2 FQNEAQ (reference sequence). Trimming took 5 bases from V and 7 from J; bases not matched to a gene: 13. The CDR3 loop is CASSVVSGTGASGYTF. CDR3 nucleotides: TGTGCCAGCAGCGTAGTATCCGGGACAGGGGCGAGTGGCTACACCTTC.

This clonotype appeared many times. J is TRBJ1-2 and V is TRBV6-2 or TRBV6-3; TRBD1 matches at 10 bases. J gave up 7 bases and V 6 bases, and 11 bases lay outside the gene matches. In germline, CDR1 is MNHEY, CDR2 SVGEGT. The CDR3 sequence is 15 residues long. The CDR3 loop is CASRASGTGVVGYTF. CDR3 nucleotide sequence: TGTGCCAGCAGGGCTTCGGGGACAGGGGTCGTTGGCTACACCTTC.

This clonotype appeared once. This chain connects TRBV11-2 to TRBJ2-7; possibly TRBD1 for D (6 bases). V lost 2 bases and J 0 bases, leaving 23 bases between the germline ends. The germline V gene has CDR1 SGHAT and CDR2 FQNNGV. This CDR3 has 19 amino acids. The CDR3 loop reads CASSLLGAGLRPASYEQYF. CDR3 nucleotide sequence: TGTGCCAGCAGCTTATTGGGGGCCGGCTTGCGACCGGCCTCCTACGAGCAGTACTTC.

This clonotype was picked up many times. The CDR3 is CASSLSRQGEWAGELFF. The CDR3, as DNA: TGTGCCAGCAGCTTATCTCGTCAGGGCGAATGGGCCGGGGAGCTGTTTTTT. The rearrangement joins TRBV11-2 to TRBJ2-2; D possibly corresponds to TRBD1 (5 bases). CDR3 length: 17 amino acids. Looked up from germline, CDR1 is SGHAT and CDR2 is FQNNGV. The germline V and J ends were trimmed by 2 bases and 6 bases, with 19 bases remaining between them.

In this sample, this clonotype turned up many times. CDR3: CASSPRTGKSTEAFF. The CDR3 nucleotides read TGTGCCAGCAGCCCCAGGACAGGGAAGAGCACTGAAGCTTTCTTT. The rearrangement links TRBV7-6 to TRBJ1-1, with TRBD1 identical over 8 bases. Germline V CDR1 and CDR2: SGHVS, FNYEAQ. With V trimmed by 5 bases and J by 4 bases, 9 bases remained unmatched. This CDR3 comprises 15 residues.

This chain joins TRBV11-2 and TRBJ2-1, with TRBD2 matching 9 bases. This CDR3 contains 18 residues. Losses at the gene ends were 5 bases for V and 7 bases for J; bases not matched to a gene: 18. CDR1 is SGHAT and CDR2 is FQNNGV in the germline V gene. CDR3 region: CASSGRGSSGGGPNEQFF. DNA for the CDR3: TGTGCCAGCAGCGGACGAGGGAGTAGCGGGGGCGGGCCAAATGAGCAGTTCTTC.

This clonotype was seen ten or more times. The genes are TRBV7-9 and TRBJ1-2; D might be TRBD1 (6 bases). Deletions cut 1 base from V and 8 bases from J, with 17 bases between. Germline V lookup: CDR1 SEHNR, CDR2 FQNEAQ (reference sequence). The CDR3 is 15 amino acids. The CDR3 reads CASSLGPTGLQGYTF. CDR3 DNA sequence: TGTGCCAGCAGCTTAGGCCCCACAGGGCTTCAAGGCTACACCTTC.